This entry features one T cell receptor (beta chain) sequence. Its antigen is unknown. The sample belongs to a study of shared clonotypes between healthy human individuals. There are 12 residues in the CDR3. V lost 0 bases to trimming and J lost 7 bases, with 7 bases between them. The germline V gene encodes CDR1 GTSNPN and CDR2 SVGIG (reference sequence). The protocol was immunoSEQ multiplex PCR, while the TCRdb copy is restricted to in-frame clones and leaves out a portion. The sample contains tens of thousands of clones, 60% to 70% of which appear only once. Study-wide results and limits: Estimated clonotype richness was generally higher in naive than memory subsets.

Material: memory CD8+ T cells sorted from blood. Subset here: CD45RO+ cells pooled with CCR7-negative TemRA cells. This clonotype originated in a man younger than 40 in good health. The chain has TRBV30 and TRBJ2-1; D gene ambiguous. DNA for the CDR3: TGTGCCTGGAGTGTAGGCCCTAATGAGCAGTTCTTC. Amino acid sequence: CAWSVGPNEQFF.